The 21 T cell receptor beta chains listed next were all sequenced from one sample in a study of response to subunit inactivated influenza vaccine. MiXCR, run by TCRdb on the RT-PCR reads, gives a single entry per CDR3 protein. The sample holds some 600,000 distinct CDR3 sequences, around 13% seen once. The sequences come from PBMCs from blood, collected 14 days before vaccination. Receptors were obtained from a man aged 45 to 65 who received an inactivated influenza vaccine.

This clonotype was recorded at least ten times. The V call is TRBV20-1, the J call TRBJ2-1; 11 bases line up with TRBD2. Trimming removed 6 bases from V and 9 bases from J; junction bases left unmatched: 7. The CDR3 loop spans 13 amino acids. Germline values: CDR1 DFQATT, CDR2 SNEGSKA (reference sequence). The CDR3 protein is CSAPLAGEGEQFF. In DNA, the CDR3 is TGCAGTGCACCACTAGCGGGAGAAGGTGAGCAGTTCTTC.

The chain is built from TRBV5-1 and TRBJ2-7; 12 nucleotides line up with TRBD2. Germline loops: CDR1 SGHRS, CDR2 YFSETQ. This CDR3 has 17 amino acids. V lost 4 bases and J lost 0; bases outside the gene matches: 8. The chain's CDR3 is CASSPGTSGPLSYEQYF. CDR3 nucleotides: TGCGCCAGCAGCCCAGGGACTAGCGGGCCGCTCTCCTACGAGCAGTACTTC.

This clonotype has at least ten counts. The gene calls are TRBV7-2 and TRBJ2-7; 7 nucleotides agree with TRBD2. CDR1 is SGHTA and CDR2 is FQGNSA in the germline V gene. The V and J ends lost 5 bases and 0 bases, in that order; junction bases with no gene match: 7. CDR3 length: 15 amino acids. DNA for the CDR3: TGTGCCAGCAGCCCCATGGGAGGGCTCTCCTACGAGCAGTACTTC. Translating gives CASSPMGGLSYEQYF.

V gene TRBV25-1 combines with J gene TRBJ1-1; D is perhaps TRBD1 (5 bases). Germline CDR1 reads MGHDK; CDR2 reads SYGVNS. The CDR3 has 15 amino acids. V lost 4 bases and J 4 bases, leaving 16 bases between the germline ends. As DNA, the CDR3 is TGTGCCAGCAGTGCGCAACAGGCGTGGGGCACTGAAGCTTTCTTT. Amino acid sequence: CASSAQQAWGTEAFF.

This chain uses TRBV11-2 with TRBJ2-7; 16 bases line up with TRBD2. CDR3 length: 18 amino acids. Germline V gene lookup returns CDR1 SGHAT and CDR2 FQNNGV. Trimming took 6 bases from V and 0 from J; bases not matched to a gene: 8. This CDR3 is CASSSRGTSGRGSYEQYF. Written as DNA, the CDR3 is TGTGCCAGCAGTTCCCGCGGGACTAGCGGGAGGGGCTCCTACGAGCAGTACTTC.

This clonotype appeared a few times. The CDR3, as DNA: TGTGCCAGTCGCCAGGGACAGAATGAAAAACTGTTTTTT. Translated: CASRQGQNEKLFF. This chain connects TRBV18 to TRBJ1-4; 7 bases match TRBD1. The CDR3 totals 13 residues. V was pared by 9 bases and J by 5 bases, with 6 bases of the junction left unmatched. Germline CDR1 is KGHSH and CDR2 is LQKENI.

This clonotype was recorded a few times. The chain's CDR3 is CASSLTFGVYEQYF. DNA for the CDR3: TGTGCCAGCAGCTTAACATTCGGAGTCTACGAGCAGTACTTC. V usage is TRBV7-8 and J usage is TRBJ2-7, with unresolved D. Trimming took 2 bases from V and 3 from J, leaving 11 bases between them. The CDR3 is 14 residues long. Germline V gene data show CDR1 as SGHVS and CDR2 as FQNEAQ. Full variable domain (outside the CDR3, taken from reference TRBV7-8 and TRBJ2-7): GAGVSQSPRYKVAKRGQDVALRCDPISGHVSLFWYQQALGQGPEFLTYFQNEAQLDKSGLPSDRFFAERPEGSVSTLKIQRTQQEDSAVYLCASSLTFGVYEQYFGPGTRLTVT.

This clonotype was counted only a few times. The V gene is TRBV13, the J gene TRBJ2-1, with 11 positions matching TRBD2. After removal of 5 bases from V and 9 bases from J, the junction contained 12 bases not matched to a gene. This CDR3 region has 16 residues. CDR1 is PRHDT and CDR2 is FYEKMQ in the germline V gene (reference sequence). CDR3 residues: CASSPRTSGLGFEQFF. CDR3 nucleotide sequence: TGTGCCAGCAGCCCCCGGACTAGCGGGCTTGGTTTTGAGCAGTTCTTC.

This clonotype was found a few times. V gene TRBV4-3 combines with J gene TRBJ2-1; unclear D gene. The V gene's germline CDR1 is LGHNA and CDR2 YSLEER. Trimming removed 0 bases at V and 8 bases at J, with 11 bases between. The CDR3 length is 14 residues. Here the CDR3 reads CASSQDYRADEQFF. In nucleotides, the CDR3 is TGCGCCAGCAGCCAAGACTACCGAGCCGATGAGCAGTTCTTC.

This chain connects TRBV5-1 to TRBJ2-2, with 7 bases matching TRBD2. Germline CDR1 and CDR2: SGHRS and YFSETQ. The CDR3 is made up of 19 amino acids. V lost 2 bases to trimming and J lost 5 bases; unmatched junction nucleotides: 18. In nucleotides, the CDR3 is TGCGCCAGCAGCTTACGACAGAGAGAACCGACTAGCCCGACCGGGGAGCTGTTTTTT. Translated: CASSLRQREPTSPTGELFF.

This clonotype turned up a few times. CDR3 in DNA: TGTGCCAGCAGCTACCCCCGGGACGGACTATACAATGAGCAGTTCTTC. As protein: CASSYPRDGLYNEQFF. The chain uses TRBV11-2 and TRBJ2-1, with a possible D match to TRBD2 (6 bases). This CDR3 spans 16 amino acids. The V gene's germline CDR1 is SGHAT and CDR2 FQNNGV. Trimming removed 4 bases at V and 4 bases at J, with 17 bases between.

This clonotype was observed a few times. The genes are TRBV29-1 and TRBJ2-2; TRBD1 or TRBD2 may be the D gene (6 bases each). V was shortened by 4 bases and J by 3 bases, with 12 bases between the two germline ends. The CDR3 contains 14 residues. Germline assignment: CDR1 SQVTM and CDR2 ANQGSEA. CDR3 protein: CSVGGGRDTGELFF. The CDR3 nucleotides are TGCAGCGTTGGAGGGGGGCGGGACACCGGGGAGCTGTTTTTT.

This clonotype was picked up a small number of times. V and J are TRBV6-1 and TRBJ2-2; possible D gene TRBD1, 5 bases. CDR3 size: 13 residues. Per germline, CDR1 MNHNS and CDR2 SASEGT. The ends were cut back, 5 bases at V and 5 bases at J, with 9 bases in the middle. CDR3 nucleotides: TGTGCCAGCAGTAGGGGATGGACCGGGGAGCTGTTTTTT. Protein product: CASSRGWTGELFF.

The chain is built from TRBV25-1 and TRBJ2-7; D tentatively fits TRBD1 or TRBD2 (5 bases each). CDR3 length: 15 residues. CDR1 and CDR2 from the germline V gene are MGHDK and SYGVNS. Between the trimmed V and J ends, which lost 0 bases and 5 bases, there was a span of 14 bases. Here the CDR3 DNA reads TGTGCCAGCAGTGAATATGGGGCGGGTCGAAACGAGCAGTACTTC. It translates to CASSEYGAGRNEQYF.

The gene calls are TRBV7-2 and TRBJ2-1; 9 bases map to TRBD1. Germline CDR1 SGHTA, CDR2 FQGNSA. This CDR3 spans 17 amino acids. The junction had 14 bases not matched to a gene; V was cut back by 5 bases and J by 6 bases. CDR3 nucleotides: TGTGCCAGCAGCCCTAGTTCGGGGGGACAGGGCCGCAATGAGCAGTTCTTC. Protein: CASSPSSGGQGRNEQFF. The whole variable domain, remainder taken from reference TRBV7-2 and TRBJ2-1, is GAGVSQSPSNKVTEKGKDVELRCDPISGHTALYWYRQSLGQGLEFLIYFQGNSAPDKSGLPSDRFSAERTGGSVSTLTIQRTQQEDSAVYLCASSPSSGGQGRNEQFFGPGTRLTVL.

This clonotype was detected ten times or more. V gene TRBV29-1 combines with J gene TRBJ2-7; no firm D call. Germline V gene sequence: CDR1 SQVTM, CDR2 ANQGSEA. Trimming pared 4 bases from V and 0 bases from J, leaving 10 bases between. The CDR3 totals 13 residues. CDR3: CSVVAGVSYEQYF. The CDR3 DNA is TGCAGCGTTGTCGCTGGAGTCTCCTACGAGCAGTACTTC.

This clonotype has a handful of counts. V and J are TRBV12-3 or TRBV12-4 and TRBJ2-7; D is unclear. The CDR3 length is 16 residues. The V end lost 7 bases, the J end lost 0 bases, and 19 bases lay between the germline ends. The CDR3 nucleotides read TGTGCCAGCACTTCCTCCTCTGGGGAAAGCTCCTACGAGCAGTACTTC. As protein: CASTSSSGESSYEQYF.

This chain links TRBV7-9 with TRBJ2-7, with a possible D match to TRBD2 (5 bases). Germline V gene lookup returns CDR1 SEHNR and CDR2 FQNEAQ (reference sequence). The CDR3 runs 15 residues. The germline V and J ends were trimmed by 5 bases and 0 bases, with 14 bases remaining between them. CDR3 region: CASSRRGPHSYEQYF. The DNA of the CDR3 is TGTGCCAGCAGCAGACGCGGGCCCCACTCCTACGAGCAGTACTTC.

In this sample, this clonotype turned up a few times. The chain is built from TRBV4-3 and TRBJ2-1, with 10 bases identical to TRBD1. Germline V gives CDR1 LGHNA, CDR2 YSLEER. V lost 7 bases and J lost 8; bases outside the gene matches: 8. CDR3 length: 14 amino acids. The CDR3: CASTPGQGNDEQFF. CDR3 sequence (DNA): TGCGCCAGCACACCGGGACAGGGGAACGATGAGCAGTTCTTC.

This clonotype was recorded many times. At one boundary the junction diverges from the germline segment, which might be a read error. The chain joins TRBV5-1 to TRBJ2-1; tentative D call: TRBD2 (6 bases). Germline assignment: CDR1 SGHRS and CDR2 YFSETQ. CDR3 length: 15 amino acids. The CDR3 loop is CASSLGSGPYNEQFF. As DNA, the CDR3 is TGCGCCAGCAGCTTGGGTAGCGGTCCCTATAATGAGCAGTTCTTC.

The V gene is TRBV18, the J gene TRBJ2-1; 9 nucleotides agree with TRBD2. CDR3 length equals 15 residues. Trimming removed 5 bases from V and 5 bases from J; junction bases left unmatched: 7. Looked up from germline, CDR1 is KGHSH and CDR2 is LQKENI. In DNA form, the CDR3 reads TGTGCCAGCTCATCCATAGCGGGGGAAAACAATGAGCAGTTCTTC. Translated, it gives CASSSIAGENNEQFF.